This T cell receptor (beta chain) was identified during a study of cytomegalovirus exposure and HLA in healthy donors. The CDR3 loop spans 14 amino acids. J was trimmed by 6 bases and V by 5 bases; bases with no gene match: 6. Germline V gene sequence: CDR1 PRHDT, CDR2 FYEKMQ (reference sequence). It was with 60 Vbeta and 13 Jbeta primers that the PCR ran. Study processing details: A later analysis tallied 65 million to 85 million unique TCR beta chains, around 11 million of them shared. Libraries were prepared by immunoSEQ multiplex PCR; TCRdb keeps only in-frame clonotypes and omits some of them. V, J and clone size reflect that table, while D and trimming were determined from the DNA. This table holds about 170,000 clones, 70% to 90% found once.

The clonotype comes from a man younger than 30 in good health and CMV-seropositive. The chain couples TRBV13 to TRBJ2-2; 7 bases are shared with TRBD1. Sequencing input: PBMCs. For the CDR3, the DNA is TGTGCCAGCAGCCCCGATACAGGGGCCGGGGAGCTGTTTTTT. This codes for CASSPDTGAGELFF.